Sequencing of this T cell receptor (beta chain) was carried out in a study of cytomegalovirus exposure and HLA in healthy donors. V trimming: 3 bases; J trimming: 0 bases; junction bases outside the gene matches: 5. From germline, CDR1 is ENHRY and CDR2 SYGVKD. The CDR3 loop spans 15 amino acids. The study, taken as a whole, reports: Using a false discovery rate of 0.05, a later analysis showed that approximately 17,000 TCR beta sequences were associated with HLA alleles. When a later analysis was performed, an Asian-associated ancestry cluster reportedly had fewer N-insertions than the approximately 680-donor mean. In vitro testing confirmed a few CMV-associated chains as specific for CMV antigens.

Primers for the PCR totalled 60 Vbeta and 13 Jbeta. The data were produced by immunoSEQ multiplex PCR, yet TCRdb's version contains in-frame clones alone and is incomplete. The profile shows under 110,000 clones, 65% to 85% of them singletons. This clone was found once. The antigen is undetermined. The TCR comes from a woman between 35 and 50 years old in good health and CMV-seronegative. The sequenced sample consisted of PBMCs. The chain employs TRBV10-3 and TRBJ2-7; TRBD2 matches at 7 bases. The CDR3 region has the DNA TGTGCCATCAGTGACCCACTAGCGCCCTCCTACGAGCAGTACTTC. Amino acid sequence: CAISDPLAPSYEQYF.